This T cell receptor (beta chain) was recovered during a study of long-term antiretroviral therapy in people with HIV. Germline V gene sequence: CDR1 SGHDT, CDR2 YYEEEE. The germline V and J ends were trimmed by 4 bases and 7 bases, with 20 bases remaining between them. This CDR3 region has 16 residues. A v3.0 immunoSEQ assay was performed at survey level. The protocol was immunoSEQ multiplex PCR, while the TCRdb copy is restricted to in-frame clones and leaves out a portion. This table holds around 26,000 clones, under 80% found once. This TCR was sampled from a woman in her thirties or forties with HIV. Specimen: unsorted PBMCs, collected 1.1 years before starting antiretroviral therapy. V gene TRBV5-6 combines with J gene TRBJ1-4; D is perhaps TRBD1 (6 bases). The DNA for the CDR3 is TGTGCCAGCAGCGCCGCGGGACACTTCGAAGGTGAAAAACTGTTTTTT. Residues: CASSAAGHFEGEKLFF.